Each of the 24 T cell receptor beta chains below was sequenced from the same sample in a study of cytomegalovirus exposure and HLA in healthy donors. Sequencing used immunoSEQ multiplex PCR; TCRdb keeps in-frame clones, though not all of them. The table lists approximately 300,000 clones, around 86% of them singletons. Material: PBMCs. The receptors come from a woman between 18 and 29 years old in good health and CMV-seronegative.

A single count supports this clone. The chain links TRBV29-1 to TRBJ2-1; 13 bases are shared with TRBD2. CDR3 length: 14 amino acids. Germline CDR1 reads SQVTM; CDR2 reads ANQGSEA. After removal of 7 bases from V and 7 bases from J, the junction contained 7 bases not matched to a gene. The CDR3, as DNA: TGCAGCGCTGGGACTAGCGGGACGAGAAATGAGCAGTTCTTC. It yields the protein CSAGTSGTRNEQFF.

V is TRBV6-6 and J is TRBJ2-7; D unclear. V lost 2 bases and J lost 10, with 6 bases in between. CDR1 and CDR2 from the germline V gene are MNHNY and SVGAGI (reference sequence). There are 10 residues in the CDR3. CDR3 nucleotides: TGTGCCAGCAGTTACGAGAGACAGTACTTC. It encodes CASSYERQYF.

The rearrangement joins TRBV7-8 to TRBJ1-1; 7 bases agree with TRBD1. The ends lost 2 bases at V and 4 bases at J; junction bases unmatched: 4. From germline, CDR1 is SGHVS and CDR2 FQNEAQ. The CDR3 covers 14 residues. CDR3 DNA sequence: TGTGCCAGCAGCTTAATGACAGGGTCCACTGAAGCTTTCTTT. As protein: CASSLMTGSTEAFF.

This sequence joins TRBV9 and TRBJ2-2; perhaps TRBD1 as D (6 bases). The length of the CDR3 is 13 residues. Trimming left V 0 bases short and J 9 bases short, with 9 bases between. Germline CDR1 is SGDLS and CDR2 is YYNGEE. In DNA form, the CDR3 reads TGTGCCAGCAGCGTAGTACAGGGCCGGGAGCTGTTTTTT. Encoded protein: CASSVVQGRELFF.

The rearrangement links TRBV5-6 to TRBJ2-7; 7 nucleotides agree with TRBD1. Germline V gives CDR1 SGHDT, CDR2 YYEEEE. With V trimmed by 6 bases and J by 2 bases, 11 bases remained unmatched. The CDR3 is made up of 15 amino acids. The CDR3, as DNA: TGTGCCAGCACCCAACAGGGGAGACTGGCCTACGAGCAGTACTTC. Translating it yields CASTQQGRLAYEQYF.

Regarding this clone: The germline gene is not matched at one end of the junction; a read error may be the cause. The genes are TRBV7-7 and TRBJ2-7; TRBD1 matches 10 bases. Germline V gene sequence: CDR1 SSHAT, CDR2 FNYEAQ (reference sequence). The CDR3 length is 15 residues. For the CDR3, the DNA is TGTGCTAGCAGCTTGGGGACAGGGGTTACCTACGAGCAGTACTTC. Translation gives CASSLGTGVTYEQYF.

The chain joins TRBV18 to TRBJ2-3, with 9 bases matching TRBD2. CDR3 length: 15 amino acids. In germline, CDR1 is KGHSH, CDR2 LQKENI. The ends lost 3 bases at V and 2 bases at J; junction bases unmatched: 3. Here the CDR3 reads CASSPREGNTDTQYF. The CDR3 DNA follows: TGTGCCAGCTCACCGCGGGAGGGGAACACAGATACGCAGTATTTT.

The rearrangement links TRBV5-6 to TRBJ2-1; 7 nucleotides agree with TRBD1. In germline, CDR1 is SGHDT, CDR2 YYEEEE. V was pared by 4 bases and J by 1 base, with 11 bases of the junction left unmatched. CDR3 length: 17 residues. In nucleotides, the CDR3 is TGTGCCAGCAGCCTTGGGGGACAGCCGATGTCCTACAATGAGCAGTTCTTC. Encoded protein: CASSLGGQPMSYNEQFF.

The chain recombines TRBV7-9 with TRBJ2-1; maybe TRBD2 (6 bases). This CDR3 has 14 residues. Looked up from germline, CDR1 is SEHNR and CDR2 is FQNEAQ (reference sequence). V lost 5 bases, J lost 5 bases, and 13 bases lay in between. The CDR3 reads CASSPSGPDNEQFF. The CDR3 bases are TGTGCCAGCAGCCCCAGCGGGCCTGACAATGAGCAGTTCTTC.

The V and J genes are TRBV6-6 and TRBJ2-7; D may be TRBD2 (5 bases). The CDR3 has 15 residues. The germline V and J ends were trimmed by 0 bases and 3 bases, with 12 bases remaining between them. Germline CDR1 is MNHNY and CDR2 is SVGAGI (reference sequence). The CDR3 protein is CASSYSTGINYEQYF. The DNA for the CDR3 is TGTGCCAGCAGTTACTCGACCGGGATAAACTACGAGCAGTACTTC.

The J gene is TRBJ2-3, the V gene TRBV5-5; 8 nucleotides line up with TRBD2. Germline V gene sequence: CDR1 SGHKS, CDR2 YYEKEE (reference sequence). Trimming cost V 0 bases and J 4 bases; bases outside gene matches: 16. This CDR3 is 19 amino acids long. CDR3 loop: CASSLVLRQRAGDSDTQYF. CDR3 sequence (DNA): TGTGCCAGCAGCTTGGTTTTGCGCCAACGAGCGGGAGACTCAGATACGCAGTATTTT.

The chain links TRBV6-5 to TRBJ1-4, with D possibly matching TRBD1 (5 bases). The V gene's germline CDR1 is MNHEY and CDR2 SVGAGI. V lost 6 bases to trimming and J lost 3 bases, with 11 bases between them. CDR3 length: 14 amino acids. The CDR3 bases are TGTGCCAGCAGCCCGGGGGGGGCTAATGAAAAACTGTTTTTT. Translation: CASSPGGANEKLFF.

The rearrangement uses TRBV5-1 and TRBJ1-4, with D possibly TRBD1 on 5 matching bases. This CDR3 region has 16 residues. In germline, CDR1 is SGHRS, CDR2 YFSETQ. The V end lost 0 bases, the J end lost 4 bases, and 13 bases lay between the germline ends. CDR3 sequence reads: CASSLAVGALNEKLFF. CDR3 nucleotide sequence: TGCGCCAGCAGCTTGGCCGTAGGGGCCCTTAATGAAAAACTGTTTTTT.

The chain uses TRBV5-6 and TRBJ2-1; D uncertain. V dropped 1 base and J dropped 2 bases, with 10 bases sitting between them. CDR1 is SGHDT, CDR2 YYEEEE, per germline. This CDR3 comprises 15 residues. The CDR3, as DNA: TGTGCCAGCAGCTTGTTAGACACAACCTACAATGAGCAGTTCTTC. As protein: CASSLLDTTYNEQFF.

This clone has a single count. This rearrangement joins TRBV5-1 to TRBJ2-7; the match to TRBD2 covers 11 bases. V lost 5 bases to trimming and J lost 3 bases; unmatched junction nucleotides: 10. This CDR3 is 16 amino acids long. Germline CDR1 reads SGHRS; CDR2 reads YFSETQ. CDR3 sequence reads: CASSKLAGEGNYEQYF. The CDR3 DNA sequence: TGCGCCAGCAGTAAACTAGCGGGAGAGGGGAACTACGAGCAGTACTTC. The variable domain in full, with the rest retrieved from reference TRBV5-1 and TRBJ2-7, is KAGVTQTPRYLIKTRGQQVTLSCSPISGHRSVSWYQQTPGQGLQFLFEYFSETQRNKGNFPGRFSGRQFSNSRSEMNVSTLELGDSALYLCASSKLAGEGNYEQYFGPGTRLTVT.

V usage is TRBV29-1 and J usage is TRBJ1-1, with D unclear. Germline V lookup: CDR1 SQVTM, CDR2 ANQGSEA. This CDR3 is 14 amino acids long. V was pared by 4 bases and J by 0 bases, with 12 bases between. CDR3 sequence reads: CSVATEPMNTEAFF. CDR3 nucleotide sequence: TGCAGCGTTGCTACCGAGCCGATGAACACTGAAGCTTTCTTT.

The J gene is TRBJ1-2, the V gene TRBV27; D is possibly TRBD1 (5 bases). V was clipped by 1 base and J by 8 bases, with 17 bases between them. There are 15 residues in the CDR3. CDR1 is MNHEY, CDR2 SMNVEV, per germline (reference sequence). The CDR3 DNA sequence: TGTGCCAGCAGTTTATTTCAGGGTGGCGCGGGAGGCTACACCTTC. Its protein product is CASSLFQGGAGGYTF.

V usage is TRBV5-4 and J usage is TRBJ1-2; 9 nucleotides match TRBD1. Germline V gives CDR1 SGHNT, CDR2 YYREEE (reference sequence). V dropped 3 bases and J dropped 4; count of bases not matched to a gene: 4. The CDR3 loop spans 14 amino acids. For the CDR3, the DNA is TGTGCCAGCAGCTCTGGACAGGGGAGCTATGGCTACACCTTC. It translates to CASSSGQGSYGYTF.

The rearrangement uses TRBV28 and TRBJ2-7; TRBD2 matches at 7 bases. This CDR3 has 13 amino acids. Germline V CDR1 and CDR2: MDHEN, SYDVKM. V shed 10 bases and J 5 bases; nucleotides not matched to a gene: 11. The CDR3 is CATTGGRLHEQYF. CDR3 bases: TGTGCCACCACGGGCGGGAGACTCCACGAGCAGTACTTC.

The chain carries TRBV7-9 and TRBJ1-5; perhaps TRBD1 as D (5 bases). The germline V gene encodes CDR1 SEHNR and CDR2 FQNEAQ (reference sequence). The V end lost 5 bases, the J end lost 2 bases, and 13 bases lay between the germline ends. This CDR3 has 15 amino acids. CDR3 nucleotides: TGTGCCAGCAGCCACGGGGGGGGTGGCAATCAGCCCCAGCATTTT. Its protein is CASSHGGGGNQPQHF. The whole variable domain, filled in from reference TRBV7-9 and TRBJ1-5, reads DTGVSQNPRHKITKRGQNVTFRCDPISEHNRLYWYRQTLGQGPEFLTYFQNEAQLEKSRLLSDRFSAERPKGSFSTLEIQRTEQGDSAMYLCASSHGGGGNQPQHFGDGTRLSIL.

This clone turned up a few times. The CDR3 sequence is CAWSVAGLVKYGYTF. The CDR3, as DNA: TGTGCCTGGAGTGTGGCAGGGCTGGTTAAGTATGGCTACACCTTC. The chain couples TRBV30 to TRBJ1-2, with a weak D call TRBD1 (5 bases). The CDR3 extends over 15 amino acids. V was pared by 0 bases and J by 5 bases, with 16 bases between. The germline V gene encodes CDR1 GTSNPN and CDR2 SVGIG (reference sequence).

This chain links TRBV4-1 with TRBJ2-7; TRBD1 matches at 7 bases. CDR3 size: 13 residues. Trimming took 6 bases from V and 4 from J; bases not matched to a gene: 6. CDR1 and CDR2 (germline): MGHRA, YSYEKL. The chain's CDR3 is CASRLSGGYEQYF. The CDR3 coding sequence is TGCGCCAGCAGACTCTCAGGGGGATACGAGCAGTACTTC.

In its sample, this clone was seen a few times. The CDR3 region is CASSGSSYEQYF. The CDR3 nucleotides are TGTGCCAGCAGCGGTAGCTCCTACGAGCAGTACTTC. The chain employs TRBV5-6 and TRBJ2-7; no clear D gene. From germline, CDR1 is SGHDT and CDR2 YYEEEE. Trimming removed 4 bases from V and 0 bases from J, with 5 bases in between. CDR3 length equals 12 residues. Using reference TRBV5-6 and TRBJ2-7 for the parts outside the CDR3, the full variable domain is DAGVTQSPTHLIKTRGQQVTLRCSPKSGHDTVSWYQQALGQGPQFIFQYYEEEERQRGNFPDRFSGHQFPNYSSELNVNALLLGDSALYLCASSGSSYEQYFGPGTRLTVT.

CDR3 region: CASSPQGPGVYSGANVLTF. The CDR3 DNA is TGTGCCAGCTCACCACAAGGACCAGGGGTATACTCTGGGGCCAACGTCCTGACTTTC. The V gene is TRBV18, the J gene TRBJ2-6, with D maybe TRBD1 (6 bases). Germline V gene sequence: CDR1 KGHSH, CDR2 LQKENI. CDR3 length equals 19 residues. V was clipped by 1 base and J by 0 bases, with 16 bases between them. Full variable domain (rest looked up from reference TRBV18 and TRBJ2-6): NAGVMQNPRHLVRRRGQEARLRCSPMKGHSHVYWYRQLPEEGLKFMVYLQKENIIDESGMPKERFSAEFPKEGPSILRIQQVVRGDSAAYFCASSPQGPGVYSGANVLTFGAGSRLTVL.